A selection of T cell receptor beta chains follows, all from one sample in a study of T cell responses to AZD1222 COVID-19 vaccine. Here immunoSEQ multiplex PCR was the method, and the copy in TCRdb shows in-frame clones only, minus some. The repertoire holds 120,000 to 150,000 clones, with around nine tenths as singletons. Specimen: peripheral blood, collected on day 0 of AZD1222 vaccination. These receptor sequences come from an adult in good health. Each CDR3 is given with its conserved first and last residue. A D gene is named only where the DNA matches it firmly.

>TRBV19|.|TRBJ1-2
CASSTGQGGYTF
TGTGCCAGTAGCACCGGGCAGGGTGGCTACACCTTC
>TRBV11-1|TRBD2|TRBJ2-3
CASSLEVAGGTNTQYF
TGTGCCAGCAGCTTAGAGGTAGCGGGAGGGACAAATACGCAGTATTTT
>TRBV12-3/TRBV12-4|.|TRBJ2-5
CASTMSGRETQYF
TGTGCCAGCACCATGTCAGGTCGGGAGACCCAGTACTTC
>TRBV7-3|TRBD1|TRBJ2-1
CASSLSRGQGADEQFF
TGTGCCAGCAGCTTATCGCGGGGACAGGGGGCAGATGAGCAGTTCTTC
>TRBV3-1/TRBV3-2|.|TRBJ1-5
CASSQDPPGLNQPQHF
TGTGCCAGCAGCCAAGATCCACCAGGGCTCAATCAGCCCCAGCATTTT
>TRBV10-3|.|TRBJ1-1
CAISVSSDEAFF
TGTGCCATCAGTGTATCCAGTGACGAGGCTTTCTTT
>TRBV18|.|TRBJ2-5
CASSPVAGAQETQYF
TGTGCCAGCTCACCAGTGGCGGGCGCTCAAGAGACCCAGTACTTC
>TRBV5-1|.|TRBJ1-2
CASSLEGVDGYTF
TGCGCCAGCAGCTTGGAAGGGGTGGATGGCTACACCTTC
>TRBV19|.|TRBJ1-1
CASSIGWADTEAFF
TGTGCCAGTAGTATTGGGTGGGCGGACACTGAAGCTTTCTTT
>TRBV5-1|.|TRBJ1-2
CASRDNNYGYTF
TGCGCCAGCAGGGACAATAACTATGGCTACACCTTC
>TRBV5-6|.|TRBJ1-2
CASSPGVAGGGYTF
TGTGCCAGCAGCCCCGGGGTTGCCGGGGGTGGCTACACCTTC
>TRBV14|.|TRBJ1-6
CASSQSSGAPLHF
TGTGCCAGCAGCCAATCTTCCGGGGCGCCCCTCCACTTT
>TRBV4-3|.|TRBJ2-1
CASSQDWGARAGNEQFF
TGCGCCAGCAGCCAAGATTGGGGGGCGAGGGCGGGGAATGAGCAGTTCTTC
>TRBV11-3|.|TRBJ2-7
CASSLSSSYEQYF
TGTGCCAGCAGCTTATCAAGCTCCTACGAGCAGTACTTC
>TRBV6-5|TRBD2|TRBJ2-1
CASSSRDGEGYNEQFF
TGTGCCAGCAGTTCGAGGGACGGGGAGGGGTACAATGAGCAGTTCTTC
>TRBV11-2|.|TRBJ2-5
CASSYQPTQETQYF
TGTGCCAGCAGTTACCAGCCGACCCAAGAGACCCAGTACTTC
>TRBV4-3|.|TRBJ2-1
CASSQGPYNEQFF
TGCGCCAGCAGCCAAGGACCCTACAATGAGCAGTTCTTC
>TRBV2|TRBD1|TRBJ1-3
CASSEDRGGNTIYF
TGTGCCAGCAGCGAGGACAGGGGAGGAAACACCATATATTTT
>TRBV3-1/TRBV3-2|.|TRBJ2-6
CASTSGEISGANVPTF
TGTGCCAGCACCTCGGGGGAGATCTCTGGGGCCAACGTCCCGACTTTC
>TRBV27|.|TRBJ2-1
CASSLDSRSYNEQFF
TGTGCCAGCAGTTTAGACTCCCGCTCCTACAATGAGCAGTTCTTC
>TRBV4-2|.|TRBJ2-1
CASSQDPGTPNEQFF
TGTGCCAGCAGCCAAGACCCCGGGACTCCCAATGAGCAGTTCTTC
>TRBV7-2|.|TRBJ1-3
CATDNSGNTIYF
TGTGCCACCGATAACTCTGGAAACACCATATATTTT
>TRBV15|.|TRBJ2-5
CATSRWGETQYF
TGTGCCACCAGCAGATGGGGAGAGACCCAGTACTTC
>TRBV12-3/TRBV12-4|.|TRBJ2-7
CASSLNGYEQYF
TGTGCCAGCAGCCTTAATGGCTACGAGCAGTACTTC
>TRBV4-1|.|TRBJ2-2
CASRAPNTGELFF
TGCGCCAGCAGGGCACCGAACACCGGGGAGCTGTTTTTT